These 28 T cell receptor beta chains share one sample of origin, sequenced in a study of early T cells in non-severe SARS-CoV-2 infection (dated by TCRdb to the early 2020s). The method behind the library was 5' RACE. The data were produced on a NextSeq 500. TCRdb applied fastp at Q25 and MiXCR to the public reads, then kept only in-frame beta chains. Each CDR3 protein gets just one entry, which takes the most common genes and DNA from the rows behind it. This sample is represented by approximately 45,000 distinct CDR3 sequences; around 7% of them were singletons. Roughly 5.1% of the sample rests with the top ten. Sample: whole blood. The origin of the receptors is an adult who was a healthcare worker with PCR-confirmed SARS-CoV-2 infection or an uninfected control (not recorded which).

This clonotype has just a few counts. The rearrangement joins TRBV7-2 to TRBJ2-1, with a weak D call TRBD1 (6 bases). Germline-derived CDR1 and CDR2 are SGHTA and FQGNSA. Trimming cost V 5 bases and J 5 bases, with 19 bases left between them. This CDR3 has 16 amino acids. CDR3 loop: CASSETGTLRDNEQFF. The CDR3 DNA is TGTGCCAGCAGCGAAACCGGGACATTAAGGGACAATGAGCAGTTCTTC.

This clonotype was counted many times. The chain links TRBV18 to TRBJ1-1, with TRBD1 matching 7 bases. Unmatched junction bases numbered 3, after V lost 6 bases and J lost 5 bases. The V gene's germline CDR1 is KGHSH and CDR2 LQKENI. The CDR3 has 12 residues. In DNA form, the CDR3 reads TGTGCCAGCTCGCAACAGGGGACTGAAGCTTTCTTT. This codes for CASSQQGTEAFF.

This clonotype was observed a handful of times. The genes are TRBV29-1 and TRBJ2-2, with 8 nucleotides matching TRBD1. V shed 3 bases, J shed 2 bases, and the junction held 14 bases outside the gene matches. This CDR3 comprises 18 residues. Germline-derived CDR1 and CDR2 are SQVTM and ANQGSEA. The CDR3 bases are TGCAGCGTTGAGGACCCTACCGCAGGGGGCATCAACACCGGGGAGCTGTTTTTT. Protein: CSVEDPTAGGINTGELFF.

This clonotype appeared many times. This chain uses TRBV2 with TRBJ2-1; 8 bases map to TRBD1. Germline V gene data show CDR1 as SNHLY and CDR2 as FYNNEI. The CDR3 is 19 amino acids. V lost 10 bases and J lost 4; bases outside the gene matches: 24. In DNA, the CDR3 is TGTGCCACCCAACCCCCAGGGGGCGGAGGGTCCGGGGGTTACAATGAGCAGTTCTTC. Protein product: CATQPPGGGGSGGYNEQFF.

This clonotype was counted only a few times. CDR3 nucleotide sequence: TGTGCCAGCAGCTCTTGGGGGGATGGCAATCAGCCCCAGCATTTT. Protein: CASSSWGDGNQPQHF. J is TRBJ1-5 and V is TRBV5-5, with TRBD1 as a possible D gene (5 bases). The CDR3 spans 15 residues. Germline assignment: CDR1 SGHKS and CDR2 YYEKEE (reference sequence). V shed 3 bases and J shed 2 bases, with 12 bases lying between them.

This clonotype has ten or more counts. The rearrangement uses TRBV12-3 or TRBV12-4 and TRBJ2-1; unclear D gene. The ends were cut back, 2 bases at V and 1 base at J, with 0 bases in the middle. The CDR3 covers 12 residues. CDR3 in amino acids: CASSLSYNEQFF. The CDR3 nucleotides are TGTGCCAGCAGTTTATCCTACAATGAGCAGTTCTTC.

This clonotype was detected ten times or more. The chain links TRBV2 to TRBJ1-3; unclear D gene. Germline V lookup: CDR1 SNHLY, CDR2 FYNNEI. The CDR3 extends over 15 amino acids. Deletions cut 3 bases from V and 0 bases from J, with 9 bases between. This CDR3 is CASSDGLYSGNTIYF. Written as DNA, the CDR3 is TGTGCCAGCAGTGACGGGCTATACTCTGGAAACACCATATATTTT.

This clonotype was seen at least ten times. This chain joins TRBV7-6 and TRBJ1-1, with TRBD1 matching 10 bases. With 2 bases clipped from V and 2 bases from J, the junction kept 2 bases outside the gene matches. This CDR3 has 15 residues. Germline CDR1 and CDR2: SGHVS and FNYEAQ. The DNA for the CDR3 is TGTGCCAGCAGCTTAAGGGACAGGGGCAACACTGAAGCTTTCTTT. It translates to CASSLRDRGNTEAFF.

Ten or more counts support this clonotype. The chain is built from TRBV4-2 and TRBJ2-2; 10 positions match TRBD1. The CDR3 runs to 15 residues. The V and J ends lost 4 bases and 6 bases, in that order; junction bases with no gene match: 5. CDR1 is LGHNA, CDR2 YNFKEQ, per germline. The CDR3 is CASSPGQGYAGELFF. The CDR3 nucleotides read TGTGCCAGCAGCCCGGGACAGGGGTATGCCGGGGAGCTGTTTTTT.

The chain's CDR3 is CASSPGGPMGQYF. DNA of the CDR3: TGTGCCAGCAGCCCCGGGGGCCCCATGGGGCAGTATTTT. The V gene is TRBV7-9, the J gene TRBJ2-3; D might be TRBD1 or TRBD2, each matching 6 bases. Germline CDR1 reads SEHNR; CDR2 reads FQNEAQ (reference sequence). Trimming left V 5 bases short and J 11 bases short, with 17 bases between. This CDR3 is built from 13 residues.

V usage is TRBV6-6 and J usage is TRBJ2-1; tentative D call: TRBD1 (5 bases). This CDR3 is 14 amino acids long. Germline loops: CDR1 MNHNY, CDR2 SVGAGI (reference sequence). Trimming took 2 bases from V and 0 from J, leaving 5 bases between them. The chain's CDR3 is CASSYTGSYNEQFF. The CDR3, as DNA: TGTGCCAGCAGTTACACAGGCTCCTACAATGAGCAGTTCTTC.

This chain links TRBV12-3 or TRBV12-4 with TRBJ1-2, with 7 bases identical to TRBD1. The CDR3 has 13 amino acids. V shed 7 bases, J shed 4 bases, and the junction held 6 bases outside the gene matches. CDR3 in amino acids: CASTPGTAYGYTF. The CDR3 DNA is TGTGCCAGCACCCCCGGGACAGCCTATGGCTACACCTTC.

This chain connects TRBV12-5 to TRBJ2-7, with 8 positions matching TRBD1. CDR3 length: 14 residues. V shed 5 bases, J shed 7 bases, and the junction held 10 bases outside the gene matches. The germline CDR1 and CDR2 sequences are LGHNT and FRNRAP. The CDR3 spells CASGKTGELREQYF. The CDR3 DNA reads TGTGCTAGTGGTAAGACAGGGGAGTTGAGGGAGCAGTACTTC.

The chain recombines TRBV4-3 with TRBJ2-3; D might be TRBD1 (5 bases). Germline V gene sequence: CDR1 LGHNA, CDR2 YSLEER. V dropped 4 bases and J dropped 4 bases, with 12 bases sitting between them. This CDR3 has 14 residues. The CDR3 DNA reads TGCGCCAGCAGCCTACGACAGCCTCCAGATACGCAGTATTTT. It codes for CASSLRQPPDTQYF.

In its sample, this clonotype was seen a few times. This CDR3 is CASSFFGAYEQYF. The CDR3 region has the DNA TGTGCCAGCAGTTTCTTCGGGGCGTACGAGCAGTACTTC. V and J are TRBV12-3 or TRBV12-4 and TRBJ2-7; D is perhaps TRBD1 or TRBD2 (5 bases each). Trimming removed 3 bases from V and 4 bases from J, with 10 bases in between. The CDR3 is 13 amino acids.

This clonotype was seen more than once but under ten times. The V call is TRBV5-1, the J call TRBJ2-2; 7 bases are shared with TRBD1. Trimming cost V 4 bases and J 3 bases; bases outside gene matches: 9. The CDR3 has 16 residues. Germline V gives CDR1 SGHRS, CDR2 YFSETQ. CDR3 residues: CASSITGTADTGELFF. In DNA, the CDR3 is TGCGCCAGCAGCATAACCGGGACAGCCGACACCGGGGAGCTGTTTTTT.

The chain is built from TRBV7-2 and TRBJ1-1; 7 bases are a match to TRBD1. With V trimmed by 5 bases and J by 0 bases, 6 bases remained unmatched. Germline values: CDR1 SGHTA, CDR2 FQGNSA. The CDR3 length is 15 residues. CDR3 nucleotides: TGTGCCAGCAGCCCTACAGGGGCGATGAACACTGAAGCTTTCTTT. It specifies CASSPTGAMNTEAFF.

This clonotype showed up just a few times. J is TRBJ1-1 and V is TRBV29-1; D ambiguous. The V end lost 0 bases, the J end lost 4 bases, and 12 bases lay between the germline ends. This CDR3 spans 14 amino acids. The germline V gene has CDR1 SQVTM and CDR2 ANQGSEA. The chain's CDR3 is CSVEDKGTGTEAFF. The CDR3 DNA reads TGCAGCGTTGAAGATAAGGGAACTGGCACTGAAGCTTTCTTT.

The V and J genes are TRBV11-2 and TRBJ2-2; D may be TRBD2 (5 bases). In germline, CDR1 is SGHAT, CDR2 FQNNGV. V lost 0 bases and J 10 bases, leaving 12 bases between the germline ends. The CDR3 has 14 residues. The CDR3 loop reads CASSLDPRGVELFF. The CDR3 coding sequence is TGTGCCAGCAGCTTAGATCCCCGGGGAGTGGAGCTGTTTTTT.

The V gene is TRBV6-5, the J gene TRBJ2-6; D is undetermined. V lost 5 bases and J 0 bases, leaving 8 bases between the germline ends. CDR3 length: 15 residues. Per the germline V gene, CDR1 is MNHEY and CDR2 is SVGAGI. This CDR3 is CASSLKVSGANVLTF. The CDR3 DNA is TGTGCCAGCAGTCTAAAGGTCTCTGGGGCCAACGTCCTGACTTTC.

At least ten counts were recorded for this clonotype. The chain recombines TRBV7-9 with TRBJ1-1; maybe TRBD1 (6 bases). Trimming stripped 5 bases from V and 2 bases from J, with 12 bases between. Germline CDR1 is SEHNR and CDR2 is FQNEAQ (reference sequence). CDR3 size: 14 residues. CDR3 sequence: CASSLPGTNTEAFF. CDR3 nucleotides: TGTGCCAGCAGCCTCCCGGGGACAAACACTGAAGCTTTCTTT.

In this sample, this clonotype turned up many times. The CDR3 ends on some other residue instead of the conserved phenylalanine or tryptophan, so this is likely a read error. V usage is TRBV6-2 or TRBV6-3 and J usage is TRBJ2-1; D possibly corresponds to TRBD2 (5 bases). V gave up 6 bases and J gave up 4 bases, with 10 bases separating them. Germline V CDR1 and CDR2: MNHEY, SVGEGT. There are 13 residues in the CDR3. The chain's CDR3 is CASRPGDYNEQFV. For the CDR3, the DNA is TGTGCCAGCAGGCCCGGGGATTACAATGAGCAGTTCGTC.

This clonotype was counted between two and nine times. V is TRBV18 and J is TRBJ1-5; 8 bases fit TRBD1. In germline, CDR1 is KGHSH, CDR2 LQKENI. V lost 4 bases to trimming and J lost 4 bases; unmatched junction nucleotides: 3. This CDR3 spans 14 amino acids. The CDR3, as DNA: TGTGCCAGCTCACTCCAGGGGGCTAATCAGCCCCAGCATTTT. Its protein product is CASSLQGANQPQHF.

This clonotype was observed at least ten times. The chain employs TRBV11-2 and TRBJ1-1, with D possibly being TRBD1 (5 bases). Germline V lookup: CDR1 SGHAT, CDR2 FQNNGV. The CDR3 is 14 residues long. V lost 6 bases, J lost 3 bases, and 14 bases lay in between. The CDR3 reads CASSRGQGHTEAFF. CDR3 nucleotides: TGTGCCAGCAGTCGCGGTCAGGGACACACTGAAGCTTTCTTT.

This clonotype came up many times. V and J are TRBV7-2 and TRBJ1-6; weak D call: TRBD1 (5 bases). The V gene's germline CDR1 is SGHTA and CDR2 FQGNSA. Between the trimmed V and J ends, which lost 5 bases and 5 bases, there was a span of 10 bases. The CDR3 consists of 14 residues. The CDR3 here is CASSPPGHNSPLHF. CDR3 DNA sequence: TGTGCCAGCAGCCCACCGGGGCATAATTCACCCCTCCACTTT.

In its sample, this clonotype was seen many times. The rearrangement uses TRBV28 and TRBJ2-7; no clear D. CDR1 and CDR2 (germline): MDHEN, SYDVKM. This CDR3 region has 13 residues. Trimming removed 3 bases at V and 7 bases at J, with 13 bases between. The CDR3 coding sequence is TGTGCCAGCAGTTTGTTGGCCCCTCAGGAGCAGTACTTC. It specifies CASSLLAPQEQYF.

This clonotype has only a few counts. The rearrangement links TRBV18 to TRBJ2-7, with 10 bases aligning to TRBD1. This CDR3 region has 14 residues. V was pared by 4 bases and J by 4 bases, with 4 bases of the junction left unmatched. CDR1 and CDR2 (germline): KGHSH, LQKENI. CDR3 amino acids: CASSLDRGLYEQYF. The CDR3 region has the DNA TGTGCCAGCTCACTCGACAGGGGGCTGTACGAGCAGTACTTC.

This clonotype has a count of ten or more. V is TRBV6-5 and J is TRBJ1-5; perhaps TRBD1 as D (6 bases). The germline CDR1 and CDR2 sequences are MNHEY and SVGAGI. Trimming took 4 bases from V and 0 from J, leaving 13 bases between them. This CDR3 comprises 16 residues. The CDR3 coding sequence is TGTGCCAGCAGTTCCCTGCGGGACACTAGCAATCAGCCCCAGCATTTT. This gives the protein CASSSLRDTSNQPQHF.